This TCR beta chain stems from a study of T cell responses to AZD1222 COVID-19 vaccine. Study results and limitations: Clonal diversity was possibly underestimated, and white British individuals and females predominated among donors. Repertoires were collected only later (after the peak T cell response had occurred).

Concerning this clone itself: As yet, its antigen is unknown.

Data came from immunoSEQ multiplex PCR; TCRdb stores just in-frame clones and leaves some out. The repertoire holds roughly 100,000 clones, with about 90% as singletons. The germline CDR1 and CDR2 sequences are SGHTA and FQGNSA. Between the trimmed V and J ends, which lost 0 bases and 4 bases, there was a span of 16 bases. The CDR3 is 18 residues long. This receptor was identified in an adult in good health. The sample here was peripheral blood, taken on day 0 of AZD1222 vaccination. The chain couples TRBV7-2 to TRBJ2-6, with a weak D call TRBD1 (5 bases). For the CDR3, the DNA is TGTGCCAGCAGCTTAGCGTCGGGCAGGGTACGCGGGGCCAACGTCCTGACTTTC. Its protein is CASSLASGRVRGANVLTF.